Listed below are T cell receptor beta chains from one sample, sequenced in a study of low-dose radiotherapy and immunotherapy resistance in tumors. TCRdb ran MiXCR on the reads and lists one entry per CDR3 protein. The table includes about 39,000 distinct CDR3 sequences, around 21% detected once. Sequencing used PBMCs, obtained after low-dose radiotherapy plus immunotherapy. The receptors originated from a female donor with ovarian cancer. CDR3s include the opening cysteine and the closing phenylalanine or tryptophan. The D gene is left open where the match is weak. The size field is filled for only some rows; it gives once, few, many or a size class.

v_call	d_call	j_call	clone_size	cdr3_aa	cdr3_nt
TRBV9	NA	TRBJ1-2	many	CASSLRDYGYTF	TGTGCCAGCAGCCTCAGGGATTATGGCTACACCTTC
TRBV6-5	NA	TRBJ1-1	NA	CASSYTKGRAPEAFF	TGTGCCAGCAGTTACACAAAGGGGAGGGCGCCTGAAGCTTTCTTT
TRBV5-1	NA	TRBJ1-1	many	CASSLAGHNTEAFF	TGCGCCAGCAGCTTGGCGGGACACAACACTGAAGCTTTCTTT
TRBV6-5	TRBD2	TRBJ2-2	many	CASSYSAGGAGELFF	TGTGCCAGCAGTTACTCGGCGGGAGGGGCCGGGGAGCTGTTTTTT
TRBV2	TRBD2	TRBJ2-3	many	CASFGGGATDTQYF	TGTGCCAGCTTTGGCGGGGGGGCTACAGATACGCAGTATTTT
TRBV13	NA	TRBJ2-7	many	CASSLARQTYEQYF	TGTGCCAGCAGCTTAGCCCGACAGACGTACGAGCAGTACTTC
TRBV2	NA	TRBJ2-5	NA	CAGGTSRGQETQYF	TGTGCCGGTGGAACGTCTCGGGGGCAAGAGACCCAGTACTTC
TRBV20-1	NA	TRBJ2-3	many	CSARDNSAYTQYF	TGCAGTGCTAGAGATAATAGCGCTTATACGCAGTATTTT
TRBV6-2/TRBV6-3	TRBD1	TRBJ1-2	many	CASRGQGDNYGYTF	TGTGCCAGCAGGGGACAGGGGGATAACTATGGCTACACCTTC
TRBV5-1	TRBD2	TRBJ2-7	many	CASRHASGGNKVYEQYF	TGCGCCAGCAGGCACGCTAGCGGGGGGAACAAGGTCTACGAGCAGTACTTC
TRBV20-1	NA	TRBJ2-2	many	CSASSVAGELFF	TGCAGTGCTAGCTCCGTCGCCGGGGAGCTGTTTTTT
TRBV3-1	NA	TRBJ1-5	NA	CASSQEGLGGSGNQPQHF	TGTGCCAGCAGCCAAGAAGGCCTGGGAGGGAGTGGGAATCAGCCCCAGCATTTT
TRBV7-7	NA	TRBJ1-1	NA	CASSQTGRTEAFF	TGTGCTAGCAGCCAAACAGGACGCACTGAAGCTTTCTTT
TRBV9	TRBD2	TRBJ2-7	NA	CASSPRLAGGRNEQYF	TGTGCCAGCAGCCCCCGACTAGCGGGAGGTAGGAACGAGCAGTACTTC
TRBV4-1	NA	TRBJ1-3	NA	CASSQSRVWSGNTIYF	TGCGCCAGCAGCCAATCCAGGGTTTGGAGCGGAAACACCATATATTTT
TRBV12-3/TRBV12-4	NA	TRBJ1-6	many	CASRKSGGNNSPLHF	TGTGCCAGCCGCAAATCGGGAGGAAACAATTCACCCCTCCACTTT
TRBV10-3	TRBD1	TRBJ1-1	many	CAIRTGGTEAFF	TGTGCCATCAGGACAGGGGGCACTGAAGCTTTCTTT
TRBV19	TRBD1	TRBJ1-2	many	CASTVTGGVDYGYTF	TGTGCCAGTACTGTAACAGGGGGCGTTGACTATGGCTACACCTTC
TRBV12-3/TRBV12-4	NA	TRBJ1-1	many	CASSLGENTEAFF	TGTGCCAGCAGCCTGGGGGAGAACACTGAAGCTTTCTTT
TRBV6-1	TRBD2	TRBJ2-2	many	CASSAPGGGASGELFF	TGTGCCAGCAGTGCCCCTGGCGGGGGGGCAAGCGGGGAGCTGTTTTTT
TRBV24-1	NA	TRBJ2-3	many	CATSEGSGPRDTQYF	TGTGCCACCAGTGAGGGGTCAGGCCCCAGGGATACGCAGTATTTT
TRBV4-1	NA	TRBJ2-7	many	CASSPQPGPPYEQYF	TGCGCCAGCAGCCCGCAGCCGGGACCACCCTACGAGCAGTACTTC
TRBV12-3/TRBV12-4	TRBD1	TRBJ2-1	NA	CASSLGTGAYNEQFF	TGTGCCAGCAGTTTAGGAACAGGGGCCTACAATGAGCAGTTCTTC
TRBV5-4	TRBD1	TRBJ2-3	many	CASSSPGQGSSDTQYF	TGTGCCAGCAGCTCCCCGGGACAGGGGTCCTCAGATACGCAGTATTTT
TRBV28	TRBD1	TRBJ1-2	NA	CATRDRPFYGYTF	TGTGCCACCAGGGACAGGCCCTTTTATGGCTACACCTTC
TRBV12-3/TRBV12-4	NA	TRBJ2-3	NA	CASSARTEPTDTQYF	TGTGCCAGCAGTGCCCGGACGGAACCCACAGATACGCAGTATTTT
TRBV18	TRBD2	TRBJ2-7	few	CASSPGASGLYEQYF	TGTGCCAGCTCACCAGGCGCTAGCGGCCTTTACGAGCAGTACTTC
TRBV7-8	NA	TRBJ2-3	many	CASSFQGGTSTDTQYF	TGTGCCAGCAGCTTCCAGGGGGGAACTAGCACAGATACGCAGTATTTT
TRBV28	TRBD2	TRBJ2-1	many	CASSSLASGINEQFF	TGTGCCAGCAGTTCTTTAGCTAGCGGGATTAATGAGCAGTTCTTC